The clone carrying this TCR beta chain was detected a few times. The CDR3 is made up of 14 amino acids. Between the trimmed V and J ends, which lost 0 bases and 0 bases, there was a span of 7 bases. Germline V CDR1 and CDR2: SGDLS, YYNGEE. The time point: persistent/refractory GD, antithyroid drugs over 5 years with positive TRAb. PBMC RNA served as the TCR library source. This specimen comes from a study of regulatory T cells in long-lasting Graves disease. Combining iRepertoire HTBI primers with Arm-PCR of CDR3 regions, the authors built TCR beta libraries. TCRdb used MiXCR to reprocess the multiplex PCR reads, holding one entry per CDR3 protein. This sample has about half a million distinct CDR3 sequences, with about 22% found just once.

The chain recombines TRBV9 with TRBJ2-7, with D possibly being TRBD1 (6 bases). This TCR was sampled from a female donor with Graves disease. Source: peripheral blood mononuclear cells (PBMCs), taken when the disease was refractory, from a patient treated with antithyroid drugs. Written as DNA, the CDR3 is TGTGCCAGCAGCGTAGGGGACATCTCCTACGAGCAGTACTTC. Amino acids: CASSVGDISYEQYF.